This T cell receptor (beta chain) came from a study of shared clonotypes between healthy human individuals. Study information: Two women and a few men aged 18 to 49 served as donors. CD4 naive cells filled three plates per donor, CD4 memory three, CD8 naive two and CD8 memory one. Study observations and caveats: Naive subsets typically showed greater estimated richness than memory subsets.

The assay was run at deep level. The protocol was immunoSEQ multiplex PCR, while the TCRdb copy is restricted to in-frame clones and leaves out a portion. Of some 580,000 clones in the sample, around 97% were seen once. Remarks on this clone: No antigen is known for it.

The origin of this receptor is a woman in her twenties or thirties in good health. Sequences were obtained from naive CD4+ T cells sorted from blood. Subset given: CD45RA+ positively selected.

CDR3 DNA: TGTGCCAAAGAGGGGGCTGGTGAGTCTCGTGAAGCTTTCTTT. This codes for CAKEGAGESREAFF. The V and J genes are TRBV6-4 and TRBJ1-1, with 7 bases aligning to TRBD1. CDR3 length: 14 amino acids. From germline, CDR1 is MRHNA and CDR2 SNTAGT. J gave up 7 bases and V 10 bases, and 15 bases lay outside the gene matches.